The clone carrying this T cell receptor beta chain was counted only a few times. This sample was included in a study of HIV-infected patients and healthy controls. TCRdb independently ran MiXCR on the 5' RACE reads; one entry per CDR3 protein. The sample carries around 64,000 distinct CDR3 sequences, about a sixth recorded once. The V end was cut by 3 bases, the J end by 2 bases, with 17 bases between. CDR3 length: 17 residues. This chain uses TRBV12-3 or TRBV12-4 with TRBJ1-5; D is undetermined. The receptor comes from a human donor in good health. Input material: CD4+ T cells from blood. CDR3 DNA sequence: TGTGCCAGCAGTTTTCCCTTAAAAGCTGGCGGCAATCAGCCCCAGCATTTT. Translated, it gives CASSFPLKAGGNQPQHF.